A selection of T cell receptor beta chains follows, all from one sample in a study of monozygotic twins with inflammatory bowel disease. TCRdb reprocessed the 5' RACE reads and keeps a single row for each CDR3 protein, giving no DNA. This specimen shows approximately 390,000 distinct CDR3 sequences; the ten leading clones hold approximately 2.3%. Material: blood. These receptors were obtained from a human donor with ulcerative colitis or Crohn's disease, or a healthy co-twin of an affected twin (not recorded which). CDR3s include the opening cysteine and the closing phenylalanine or tryptophan. Fields, in order: CDR3 protein, CDR3 length, V gene, J gene.

CASSLKGGGPSLETQYF,17,TRBV7-3,TRBJ2-5
CASSHPSGTGFSEQYF,16,TRBV5-1,TRBJ2-7
CASSRTGPARLGDTQYF,17,TRBV7-3,TRBJ2-3
CASSFYTSNEQFF,13,TRBV7-9,TRBJ2-1
CASSPDRVAKTQYF,14,TRBV27,TRBJ2-5
CASCYRGVGNQPQHF,15,TRBV6-5,TRBJ1-5
CSAPGKFPGELFF,13,TRBV20-1,TRBJ2-2
CASSQVDLISYNEQFF,16,TRBV4-1,TRBJ2-1
CASSPRERAYNEQFF,15,TRBV27,TRBJ2-1
CASSSSRKMNTEAFF,15,TRBV5-6,TRBJ1-1
CSVGGLAGHEQYF,13,TRBV20-1,TRBJ2-7
CASSWTSGGAQETQYF,16,TRBV6-5,TRBJ2-5
CSASFGIGTGELFF,14,TRBV20-1,TRBJ2-2
CASRSPDRVREQYF,14,TRBV7-2,TRBJ2-7
CASSESGGVSSGNTIYF,17,TRBV10-2,TRBJ1-3
CASSVAGLAVTDTQYF,16,TRBV9,TRBJ2-3
CASSYGGGRASEQFF,15,TRBV6-2/TRBV6-3,TRBJ2-1
CASSASSVYEQYF,13,TRBV5-1,TRBJ2-7
CASSPRVTANGYTF,14,TRBV28,TRBJ1-2
CSALGVGANVLTF,13,TRBV20-1,TRBJ2-6
CASSLVAGVNYEQYF,15,TRBV7-2,TRBJ2-7
CASSRASGTDTQYF,14,TRBV7-2,TRBJ2-3
CARASATTDTQYF,13,TRBV7-9,TRBJ2-3
CATFHVNTEAFF,12,TRBV2,TRBJ1-1
CASSHTGFSGDTQYF,15,TRBV6-5,TRBJ2-3
CASSSSGGASGYTF,14,TRBV6-5,TRBJ1-2
CATSGAAGQREQYF,14,TRBV7-2,TRBJ2-7
CASSEGQGSSGANVLTF,17,TRBV6-1,TRBJ2-6
CSFPWNTYTDTQYF,14,TRBV20-1,TRBJ2-3
CASRDRGPPDTQYF,14,TRBV25-1,TRBJ2-3
CASTQGGTGHTEAFF,15,TRBV5-1,TRBJ1-1
CASSRWTGNNEQFF,14,TRBV19,TRBJ2-1
CASSLSHRQGVSGYTF,16,TRBV7-9,TRBJ1-2
CAIKFAGADTGELFF,15,TRBV10-3,TRBJ2-2
CSARPLAGGPEETQYF,16,TRBV20-1,TRBJ2-5
CASSEGTGRYEQYF,14,TRBV6-1,TRBJ2-7
CSAPIKRGASNEQFF,15,TRBV20-1,TRBJ2-1
CAWRNVGDYFDSGANVLTF,19,TRBV30,TRBJ2-6
CASSTSGAGYNEQFF,15,TRBV11-2,TRBJ2-1
CASSLGRVIADTQYF,15,TRBV12-3/TRBV12-4,TRBJ2-3
CASSLMGQGQETQYF,15,TRBV7-3,TRBJ2-5
CASSPKPHAGAQYF,14,TRBV18,TRBJ2-7
CASTPGLIPYGYTF,14,TRBV6-6,TRBJ1-2
CASSLGTGQIHDQYF,15,TRBV7-9,TRBJ2-7
CASSSRRGHNYGYTF,15,TRBV7-2,TRBJ1-2